Presented here are 21 T cell receptor beta chains from one specimen sequenced in a study of T cells after yellow fever vaccination. TCRdb processed the 5' RACE reads anew with MiXCR; each CDR3 protein has one entry. The sample carries more than 350,000 distinct CDR3 sequences, 11% recorded once. This specimen was PBMCs, taken on the day of the first yellow fever vaccination. The source of these receptors is a man younger than 30 who received the YFV17D yellow fever vaccine.

This clonotype was counted only a few times. V and J are TRBV4-3 and TRBJ2-1; 10 bases map to TRBD1. Per the germline V gene, CDR1 is LGHNA and CDR2 is YSLEER. CDR3 length: 17 amino acids. The V gene end was trimmed by 3 bases and the J gene end by 2 bases; junction bases not matched to a gene: 7. The CDR3: CASSHEGQGRTYNEQFF. For the CDR3, the DNA is TGCGCCAGCAGCCATGAGGGACAGGGGAGGACCTACAATGAGCAGTTCTTC.

This sequence joins TRBV7-2 and TRBJ2-7; D is perhaps TRBD2 (6 bases). This CDR3 comprises 15 residues. The germline V gene encodes CDR1 SGHTA and CDR2 FQGNSA. With 3 bases removed from V and 0 bases from J, the gap between germline ends came to 12 bases. In nucleotides, the CDR3 is TGTGCCAGCAGCTTTCCGGGGGAAGGCTCCTACGAGCAGTACTTC. Translated: CASSFPGEGSYEQYF.

V and J are TRBV11-2 and TRBJ2-7, with D possibly matching TRBD2 (6 bases). Germline V gives CDR1 SGHAT, CDR2 FQNNGV. CDR3 length: 16 amino acids. The ends were cut back, 4 bases at V and 2 bases at J, with 18 bases in the middle. Here the CDR3 DNA reads TGTGCCAGCAGCTCCTCCAAAGGGCGGGGCCCCTACGAGCAGTACTTC. The encoded protein is CASSSSKGRGPYEQYF.

CDR3 region: CASSPWAGARLGTGELFF. The CDR3 DNA reads TGTGCCAGCTCACCATGGGCGGGGGCCCGCCTAGGAACCGGGGAGCTGTTTTTT. The genes are TRBV18 and TRBJ2-2; tentative D call: TRBD2 (7 bases). The CDR3 length is 18 residues. Trimming took 2 bases from V and 5 from J, leaving 21 bases between them. Germline V gene data show CDR1 as KGHSH and CDR2 as LQKENI.

This chain connects TRBV4-2 to TRBJ2-2; 9 bases map to TRBD2. CDR3 length: 19 residues. Germline V CDR1 and CDR2: LGHNA, YNFKEQ. J gave up 3 bases and V 5 bases, and 16 bases lay outside the gene matches. CDR3 region: CASSISLSGGLSYTGELFF. The CDR3 nucleotides are TGTGCCAGCAGCATAAGCTTGAGCGGGGGGCTCTCATACACCGGGGAGCTGTTTTTT.

V and J are TRBV5-1 and TRBJ2-3; a weak D match, TRBD2 (6 bases). Germline CDR1 is SGHRS and CDR2 is YFSETQ. With 0 bases removed from V and 9 bases from J, the gap between germline ends came to 17 bases. This CDR3 has 15 residues. CDR3 region: CASSLVGGPEGTQYF. The CDR3 DNA sequence: TGCGCCAGCAGCTTGGTAGGAGGGCCGGAGGGGACGCAGTATTTT.

The CDR3 here is CASSQDNPEGEAFF. The DNA for the CDR3 is TGCGCCAGCAGCCAAGATAATCCAGAGGGGGAAGCTTTCTTT. The rearrangement links TRBV4-1 to TRBJ1-1, with D possibly matching TRBD1 (5 bases). Trimming removed 0 bases from V and 8 bases from J, with 13 bases in between. This CDR3 has 14 residues. Germline loops: CDR1 MGHRA, CDR2 YSYEKL.

The chain recombines TRBV6-5 with TRBJ1-5; D remains ambiguous. Trimming cost V 4 bases and J 0 bases, with 7 bases left between them. Germline values: CDR1 MNHEY, CDR2 SVGAGI. The CDR3 has 14 residues. CDR3 nucleotide sequence: TGTGCCAGCAGTTTCATTGATAGCAATCAGCCCCAGCATTTT. It codes for CASSFIDSNQPQHF.

The V and J genes are TRBV12-3 or TRBV12-4 and TRBJ2-7; D remains ambiguous. Deletions cut 3 bases from V and 6 bases from J, with 6 bases between. The CDR3 spans 11 residues. The DNA for the CDR3 is TGTGCCAGCAGTTTTCTGGCCGAGCAGTACTTC. It encodes CASSFLAEQYF.

The rearrangement joins TRBV5-6 to TRBJ2-1; possibly TRBD1 for D (5 bases). Between the trimmed V and J ends, which lost 1 base and 10 bases, there was a span of 6 bases. This CDR3 region has 11 residues. Germline CDR1 reads SGHDT; CDR2 reads YYEEEE. CDR3 sequence reads: CASSLPGEQFF. The CDR3 DNA reads as TGTGCCAGCAGCTTGCCAGGGGAGCAGTTCTTC.

A few counts support this clonotype. The chain links TRBV5-4 to TRBJ1-6; D possibly corresponds to TRBD1 (5 bases). The V end lost 4 bases, the J end lost 11 bases, and 10 bases lay between the germline ends. The CDR3 contains 12 residues. Germline V gives CDR1 SGHNT, CDR2 YYREEE (reference sequence). CDR3 in amino acids: CASSTDTTPLHF. For the CDR3, the DNA is TGTGCCAGCAGCACGGACACGACACCCCTCCACTTT.

In this sample, this clonotype turned up a few times. The rearrangement joins TRBV24-1 to TRBJ2-3, with TRBD1 as a possible D gene (6 bases). This CDR3 has 14 amino acids. V lost 3 bases and J 7 bases, leaving 13 bases between the germline ends. CDR1 is KGHDR, CDR2 SFDVKD, per germline. DNA of the CDR3: TGTGCCACCAGTGATACCCGGGACACTCATACGCAGTATTTT. Translation: CATSDTRDTHTQYF.

This chain links TRBV20-1 with TRBJ1-6, with a tentative D call TRBD1 (6 bases). Germline V gene lookup returns CDR1 DFQATT and CDR2 SNEGSKA (reference sequence). The CDR3 covers 18 residues. V was pared by 4 bases and J by 4 bases, with 23 bases between. CDR3 amino acids: CSATRGGRVALYNSPLHF. CDR3 DNA sequence: TGCAGTGCTACCCGGGGGGGGCGCGTCGCACTATATAATTCACCCCTCCACTTT.

This clonotype was observed a few times. The V call is TRBV12-3 or TRBV12-4, the J call TRBJ1-1; D perhaps matches TRBD1 (5 bases). The CDR3 consists of 17 residues. Deletions cut 6 bases from V and 6 bases from J, with 26 bases between. CDR3 loop: CASSRNTVAGLRAEAFF. The CDR3 nucleotides are TGTGCCAGCAGCCGAAACACCGTGGCAGGGTTGAGGGCTGAAGCTTTCTTT.

In its sample, this clonotype was seen a few times. The chain is built from TRBV25-1 and TRBJ1-4; TRBD1 matches 9 bases. The CDR3 contains 13 residues. After removal of 7 bases from V and 6 bases from J, the junction contained 3 bases not matched to a gene. The V gene's germline CDR1 is MGHDK and CDR2 SYGVNS. The CDR3 bases are TGTGCCAGCATGGGACAGGGACATGAAAAACTGTTTTTT. Its translation: CASMGQGHEKLFF.

This clonotype was found a few times. This sequence joins TRBV7-2 and TRBJ2-3, with D perhaps assigned TRBD1 or TRBD2 (5 bases each). V was clipped by 4 bases and J by 6 bases, with 17 bases between them. CDR3 length equals 15 residues. Per germline, CDR1 SGHTA and CDR2 FQGNSA. CDR3 region: CASSSGPAPGDTQYF. The CDR3 DNA reads as TGTGCCAGCAGCTCGGGGCCTGCGCCCGGGGATACGCAGTATTTT.

This clonotype was seen many times. The V and J genes are TRBV28 and TRBJ1-5; D is uncertain. Per the germline V gene, CDR1 is MDHEN and CDR2 is SYDVKM. The V and J ends lost 8 bases and 4 bases respectively, with 9 bases between them. This CDR3 comprises 12 residues. CDR3 protein: CASDFTNQPQHF. In DNA, the CDR3 is TGTGCCAGCGATTTTACGAATCAGCCCCAGCATTTT.

This clonotype was found a few times. The CDR3 protein is CSARSGNQPQHF. DNA for the CDR3: TGCAGTGCTAGATCGGGCAATCAGCCCCAGCATTTT. The gene calls are TRBV20-1 and TRBJ1-5, with unresolved D. This CDR3 comprises 12 residues. Germline loops: CDR1 DFQATT, CDR2 SNEGSKA (reference sequence). Trimming removed 2 bases from V and 2 bases from J, with 4 bases in between.

This chain connects TRBV14 to TRBJ2-7; no reliable D call. V lost 1 base and J 6 bases, leaving 19 bases between the germline ends. The CDR3 sequence is 16 residues long. Looked up from germline, CDR1 is SGHDN and CDR2 is FVKESK. DNA of the CDR3: TGTGCCAGCAGCCAAGGCCGAACTCCCTATATTGCCGAGCAGTACTTC. Protein sequence: CASSQGRTPYIAEQYF.

For the CDR3, the DNA is TGCGCCAGCAGCTTGTTCCCTTCCGATACGCAGTATTTT. Amino acids: CASSLFPSDTQYF. This rearrangement joins TRBV5-1 to TRBJ2-3, with D unclear. This CDR3 contains 13 residues. CDR1 and CDR2 from the germline V gene are SGHRS and YFSETQ. Trimming shortened V by 1 base and J by 6 bases, and 9 bases separated the two germline ends.

Turning to this clonotype: Likely a read error: the CDR3 ends without its conserved phenylalanine or tryptophan. The limits of the CDR3 on the DNA are not certain, so only TCRdb's listed CDR3 is given. The CDR3 loop reads CASSEGEGQDEVI. The chain combines TRBV2 with TRBJ2-7; TRBD1 is taken as the D call from the table, unchecked against the DNA. The V gene's germline CDR1 is SNHLY and CDR2 FYNNEI. The CDR3 length is 13 residues, termini included.